This record looks at one TCR beta chain sequence and its context. Here immunoSEQ multiplex PCR was the method, and the copy in TCRdb shows in-frame clones only, minus some. The table includes 200,000 to 250,000 clones, 80% detected once. This CDR3 comprises 15 residues. Germline V gene lookup returns CDR1 SGHAT and CDR2 FQNNGV. The ends were cut back, 1 base at V and 2 bases at J, with 12 bases in the middle. This sample was taken from a study of blood T cell repertoires in COVID-19. The chain carries TRBV11-2 and TRBJ2-7; D may be TRBD1 (6 bases). The clonotype originates from a woman aged 40 to 49 with acute COVID-19. The sequencing input was PBMCs or T cells enriched from blood (not recorded which). CDR3 in DNA: TGTGCCAGCAGCTTAGGAGCGGACAGAACCTACGAGCAGTACTTC. Amino acids: CASSLGADRTYEQYF.